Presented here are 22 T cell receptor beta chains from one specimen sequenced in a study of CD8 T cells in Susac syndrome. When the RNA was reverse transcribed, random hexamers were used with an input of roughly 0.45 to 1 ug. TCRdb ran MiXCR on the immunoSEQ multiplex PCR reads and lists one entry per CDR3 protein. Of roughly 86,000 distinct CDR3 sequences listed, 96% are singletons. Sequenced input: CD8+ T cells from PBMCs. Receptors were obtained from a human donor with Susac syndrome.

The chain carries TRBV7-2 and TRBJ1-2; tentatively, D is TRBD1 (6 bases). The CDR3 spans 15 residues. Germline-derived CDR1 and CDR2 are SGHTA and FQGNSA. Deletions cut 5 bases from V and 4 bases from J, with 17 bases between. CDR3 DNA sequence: TGTGCCAGCAGCGTAGGACAGTTTGTTGCCTATGGCTACACCTTC. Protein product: CASSVGQFVAYGYTF.

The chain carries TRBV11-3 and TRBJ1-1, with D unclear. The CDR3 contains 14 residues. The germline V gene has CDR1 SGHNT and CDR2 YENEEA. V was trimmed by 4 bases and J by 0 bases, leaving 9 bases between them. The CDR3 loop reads CASSWETMNTEAFF. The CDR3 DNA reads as TGTGCCAGCAGCTGGGAGACAATGAACACTGAAGCTTTCTTT.

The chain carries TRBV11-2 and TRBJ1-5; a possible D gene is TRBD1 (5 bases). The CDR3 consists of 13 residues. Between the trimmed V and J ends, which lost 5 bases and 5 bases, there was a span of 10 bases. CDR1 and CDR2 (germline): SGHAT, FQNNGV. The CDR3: CASSEGTYQPQHF. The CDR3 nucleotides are TGTGCCAGCAGCGAGGGGACTTATCAGCCCCAGCATTTT.

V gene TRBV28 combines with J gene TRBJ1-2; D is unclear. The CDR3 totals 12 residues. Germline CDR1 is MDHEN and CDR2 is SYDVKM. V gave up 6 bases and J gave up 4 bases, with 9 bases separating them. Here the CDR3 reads CASRDPGYGYTF. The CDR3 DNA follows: TGTGCCAGCAGGGACCCGGGCTATGGCTACACCTTC.

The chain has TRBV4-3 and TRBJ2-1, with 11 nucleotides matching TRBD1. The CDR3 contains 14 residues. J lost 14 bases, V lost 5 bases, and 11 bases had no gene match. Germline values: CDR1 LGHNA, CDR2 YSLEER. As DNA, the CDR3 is TGCGCCAGCAGCGTACAAGGGACAGGGGGGAACAAGTTCTTC. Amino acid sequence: CASSVQGTGGNKFF.

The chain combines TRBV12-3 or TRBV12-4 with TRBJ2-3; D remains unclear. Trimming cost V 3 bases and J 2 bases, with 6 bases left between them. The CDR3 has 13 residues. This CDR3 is CASSFAATDTQYF. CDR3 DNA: TGTGCCAGCAGTTTCGCGGCCACAGATACGCAGTATTTT.

This CDR3 is CATINQPQHF. The CDR3 nucleotides read TGTGCCACCATTAATCAGCCCCAGCATTTT. The rearrangement joins TRBV24-1 to TRBJ1-5, with D uncertain. V was clipped by 8 bases and J by 4 bases, with 2 bases between them. The CDR3 spans 10 residues. The germline CDR1 and CDR2 sequences are KGHDR and SFDVKD.

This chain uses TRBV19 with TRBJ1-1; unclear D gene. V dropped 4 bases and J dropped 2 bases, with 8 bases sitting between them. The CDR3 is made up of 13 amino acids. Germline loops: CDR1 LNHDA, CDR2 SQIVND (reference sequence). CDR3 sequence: CASSSQRNTEAFF. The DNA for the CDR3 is TGTGCCAGTAGTAGCCAGAGAAACACTGAAGCTTTCTTT. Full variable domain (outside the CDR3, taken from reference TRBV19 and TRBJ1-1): DGGITQSPKYLFRKEGQNVTLSCEQNLNHDAMYWYRQDPGQGLRLIYYSQIVNDFQKGDIAEGYSVSREKKESFPLTVTSAQKNPTAFYLCASSSQRNTEAFFGQGTRLTVV.

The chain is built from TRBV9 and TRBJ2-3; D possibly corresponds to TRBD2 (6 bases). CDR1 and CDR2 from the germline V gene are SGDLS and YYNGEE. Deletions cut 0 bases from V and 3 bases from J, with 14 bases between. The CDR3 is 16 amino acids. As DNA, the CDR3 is TGTGCCAGCAGCGTAGCTCGGAGGGGACTGACAGATACGCAGTATTTT. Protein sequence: CASSVARRGLTDTQYF.

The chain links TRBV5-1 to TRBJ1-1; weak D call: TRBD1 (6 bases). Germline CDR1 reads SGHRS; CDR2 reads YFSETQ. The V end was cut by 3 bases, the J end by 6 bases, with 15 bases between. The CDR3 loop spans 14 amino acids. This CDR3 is CASSSLDGGAEAFF. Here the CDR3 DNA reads TGCGCCAGCAGCTCCCTTGACGGGGGCGCTGAAGCTTTCTTT.

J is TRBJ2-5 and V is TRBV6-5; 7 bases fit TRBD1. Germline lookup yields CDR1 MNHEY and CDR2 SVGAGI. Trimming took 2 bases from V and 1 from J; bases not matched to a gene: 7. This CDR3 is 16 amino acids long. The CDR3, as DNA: TGTGCCAGCAGTTACACGCCTACAGGGGTCCAAGAGACCCAGTACTTC. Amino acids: CASSYTPTGVQETQYF.

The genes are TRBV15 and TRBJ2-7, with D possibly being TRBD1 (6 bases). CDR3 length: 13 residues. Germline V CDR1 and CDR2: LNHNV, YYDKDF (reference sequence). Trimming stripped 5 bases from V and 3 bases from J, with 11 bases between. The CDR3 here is CATSEQGIYEQYF. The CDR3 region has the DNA TGTGCCACCAGCGAACAGGGAATCTACGAGCAGTACTTC.

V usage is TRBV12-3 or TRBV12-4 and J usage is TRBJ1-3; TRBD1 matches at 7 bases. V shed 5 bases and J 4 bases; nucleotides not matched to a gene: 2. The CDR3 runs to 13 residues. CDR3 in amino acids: CASSGTAGNTIYF. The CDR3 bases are TGTGCCAGCAGTGGGACAGCCGGAAACACCATATATTTT.

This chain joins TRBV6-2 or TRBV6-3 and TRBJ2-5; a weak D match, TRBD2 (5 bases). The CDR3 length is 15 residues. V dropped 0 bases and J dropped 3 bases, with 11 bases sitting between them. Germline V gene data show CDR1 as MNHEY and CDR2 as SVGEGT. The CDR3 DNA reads TGTGCCAGCAGTTACTCACCCGGGAAAGAAGAGACCCAGTACTTC. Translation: CASSYSPGKEETQYF.

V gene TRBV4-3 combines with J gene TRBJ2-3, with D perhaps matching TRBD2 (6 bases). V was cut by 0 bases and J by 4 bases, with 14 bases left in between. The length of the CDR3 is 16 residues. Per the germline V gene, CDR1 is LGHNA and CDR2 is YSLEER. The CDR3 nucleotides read TGCGCCAGCAGCCAAGAAGGGACGGGGGACTCAGATACGCAGTATTTT. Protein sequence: CASSQEGTGDSDTQYF.

DNA of the CDR3: TGTGCCAGCAGTTACTCGCCGGGCCATGGCTACACCTTC. Translated, it gives CASSYSPGHGYTF. The chain uses TRBV6-5 and TRBJ1-2; the D is unclear. V gave up 0 bases and J gave up 6 bases, with 8 bases separating them. Germline loops: CDR1 MNHEY, CDR2 SVGAGI. This CDR3 is built from 13 residues.

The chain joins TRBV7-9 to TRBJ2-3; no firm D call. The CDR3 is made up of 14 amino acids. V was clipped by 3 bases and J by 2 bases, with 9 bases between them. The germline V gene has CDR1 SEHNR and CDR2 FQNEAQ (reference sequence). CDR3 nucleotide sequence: TGTGCCAGCAGCTTGGGTATAAACACAGATACGCAGTATTTT. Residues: CASSLGINTDTQYF. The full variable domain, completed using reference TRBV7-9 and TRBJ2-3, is DTGVSQNPRHKITKRGQNVTFRCDPISEHNRLYWYRQTLGQGPEFLTYFQNEAQLEKSRLLSDRFSAERPKGSFSTLEIQRTEQGDSAMYLCASSLGINTDTQYFGPGTRLTVL.

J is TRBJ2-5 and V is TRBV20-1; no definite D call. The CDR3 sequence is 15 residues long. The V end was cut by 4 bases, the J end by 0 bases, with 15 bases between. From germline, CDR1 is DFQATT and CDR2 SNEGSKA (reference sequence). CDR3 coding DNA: TGCAGTGCTAACCTCCCTGGGCAGAACCAAGAGACCCAGTACTTC. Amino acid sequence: CSANLPGQNQETQYF.

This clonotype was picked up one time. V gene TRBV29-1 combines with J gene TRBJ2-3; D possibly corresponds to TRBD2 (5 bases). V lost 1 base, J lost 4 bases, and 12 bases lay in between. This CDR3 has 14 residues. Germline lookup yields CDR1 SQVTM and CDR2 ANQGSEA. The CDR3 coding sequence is TGCAGCGTTGAAGGAGGGAGAGGTTCAGATACGCAGTATTTT. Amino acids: CSVEGGRGSDTQYF.

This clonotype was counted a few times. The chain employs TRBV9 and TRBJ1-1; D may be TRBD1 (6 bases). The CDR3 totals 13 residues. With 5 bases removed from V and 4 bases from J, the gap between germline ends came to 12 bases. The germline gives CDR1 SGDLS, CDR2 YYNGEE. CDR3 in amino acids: CASSQGGGTEAFF. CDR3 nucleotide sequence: TGTGCCAGCAGTCAAGGGGGGGGCACTGAAGCTTTCTTT.

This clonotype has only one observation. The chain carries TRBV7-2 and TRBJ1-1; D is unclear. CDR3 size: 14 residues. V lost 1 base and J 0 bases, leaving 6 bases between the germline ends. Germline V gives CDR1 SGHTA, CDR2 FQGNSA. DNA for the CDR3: TGTGCCAGCAGCTTAGGGCCGTTGAACACTGAAGCTTTCTTT. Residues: CASSLGPLNTEAFF.

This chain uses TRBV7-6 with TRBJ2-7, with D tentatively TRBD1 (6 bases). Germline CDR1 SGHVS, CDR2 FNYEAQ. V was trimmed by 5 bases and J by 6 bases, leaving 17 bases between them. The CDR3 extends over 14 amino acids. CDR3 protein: CASSQGDTLLEQYF. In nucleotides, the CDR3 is TGTGCCAGCAGCCAAGGGGACACCCTCCTCGAGCAGTACTTC.